This paragraph covers one T cell receptor (beta chain) sequence. The antigen is not known. PCR employed 60 Vbeta and 13 Jbeta primers. This table comes from immunoSEQ multiplex PCR, and its TCRdb copy is limited to in-frame clones, with some not included. This sample yields 150,000 to 200,000 clones, of which under 75% are seen a single time; approximately 7.1% belongs to the top ten. This sample was taken from a study of cytomegalovirus exposure and HLA in healthy donors. The study's findings and limits: Most sequenced TCRs were rare (though some public TCRs occurred in many donors). Later work showed greater clonal expansion in HLA-associated TCR beta chains than in equally common others. A prior analysis recorded that most TCR beta V segments were productive about 87% or about 30% of the time. Analysis was carried out at a later point, and it linked a missense DCLRE1C variant to TCR beta V- and J-gene trimming.

In germline, CDR1 is SGHDN, CDR2 FVKESK. CDR3 length equals 15 residues. Trimming took 1 base from V and 10 from J, leaving 14 bases between them. The source is a man in his forties in good health and CMV-seropositive. The sequenced sample consisted of PBMCs. This chain uses TRBV14 with TRBJ1-6; TRBD1 might be the D (6 bases). The CDR3 bases are TGTGCCAGCAGCCAAGCACAGGGAGGGAGGTCACCCCTCCACTTT. Translated, it gives CASSQAQGGRSPLHF.